This TCR beta chain was sequenced for a study of OX40 agonist ivuxolimab in advanced cancers. In the study overall: Patients received intravenous ivuxolimab every 2 weeks at 0.01 to 10 mg/kg. Dose-escalation cases comprised hepatocellular carcinoma, melanoma, renal cell or head and neck cancer. Partial responses occurred in three patients (one hepatocellular carcinoma, two cutaneous melanoma).

The protocol was immunoSEQ multiplex PCR, while the TCRdb copy is restricted to in-frame clones and leaves out a portion. The sample has about 74,000 clones; approximately 79% are singletons. V lost 4 bases, J lost 6 bases, and 21 bases lay in between. The CDR3 spans 16 residues. Germline lookup yields CDR1 LNHDA and CDR2 SQIVND (reference sequence). Autoimmune disease history or systemic immunosuppression meant exclusion. The rearrangement links TRBV19 to TRBJ2-5; maybe TRBD2 (6 bases). The clonotype originates from an adult with an advanced solid tumor such as melanoma, head and neck, liver or kidney cancer. Sequenced here: CD4+ or CD8+ T cells sorted from blood, sampled in a trial of the OX40 agonist ivuxolimab. In DNA, the CDR3 is TGTGCCAGTAGTAGCAGTGAGCGGGTAAACCGGAAGACCCAGTACTTC. This encodes CASSSSERVNRKTQYF.